This TCR beta chain originates from a study of cytomegalovirus exposure and HLA in healthy donors. A note on this clone: Its antigen remains unidentified.

The study's findings and limits: Per published reports, the classifier diagnosed cytomegalovirus status with high specificity and sensitivity.

This CDR3 has 14 amino acids. Per the germline V gene, CDR1 is SGHVS and CDR2 is FQNEAQ. Germline trimming cut 5 bases from V and 5 bases from J; bases unmatched to any gene: 8. Here immunoSEQ multiplex PCR was the method, and the copy in TCRdb shows in-frame clones only, minus some. The data show around 160,000 clones, about 85% seen once. Sequenced input: PBMCs. The sequence was collected from a young man in good health and CMV-seropositive. V usage is TRBV7-8 and J usage is TRBJ2-5, with 7 bases identical to TRBD2. The CDR3 coding sequence is TGTGCCAGCAGCGCAGGGAGGGTTCCGGAGACCCAGTACTTC. It encodes CASSAGRVPETQYF.